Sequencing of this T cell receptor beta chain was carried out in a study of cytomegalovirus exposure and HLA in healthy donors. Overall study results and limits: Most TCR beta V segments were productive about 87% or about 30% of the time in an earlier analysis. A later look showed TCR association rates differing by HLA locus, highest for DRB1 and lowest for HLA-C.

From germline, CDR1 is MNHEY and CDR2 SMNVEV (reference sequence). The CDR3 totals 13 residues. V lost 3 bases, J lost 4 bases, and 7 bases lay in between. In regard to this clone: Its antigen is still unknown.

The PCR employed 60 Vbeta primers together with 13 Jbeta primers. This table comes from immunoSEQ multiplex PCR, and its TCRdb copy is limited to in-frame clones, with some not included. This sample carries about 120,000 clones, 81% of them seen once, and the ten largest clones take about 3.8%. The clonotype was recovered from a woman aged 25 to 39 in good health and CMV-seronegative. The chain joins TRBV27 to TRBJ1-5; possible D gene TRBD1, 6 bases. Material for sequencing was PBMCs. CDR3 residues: CASSFQGNQPQHF. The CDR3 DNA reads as TGTGCCAGCAGTTTTCAGGGGAATCAGCCCCAGCATTTT.